What follows are 17 T cell receptor beta chains derived from one specimen sequenced in a study of cytomegalovirus exposure and HLA in healthy donors. The PCR ran on 60 Vbeta and 13 Jbeta primers. This table comes from immunoSEQ multiplex PCR, and its TCRdb copy is limited to in-frame clones, with some not included. The data show about 81,000 clones, 80% to 90% seen once. Sequences were obtained from PBMCs. The receptors were sampled from a man in his late teens or twenties in good health and CMV-seronegative.

The chain uses TRBV27 and TRBJ1-1, with D perhaps matching TRBD1 (5 bases). CDR3 length equals 15 residues. Germline V gives CDR1 MNHEY, CDR2 SMNVEV (reference sequence). V lost 6 bases and J lost 2, with 16 bases in between. Written as DNA, the CDR3 is TGTGCCAGCAGCCCTTTCCAGGGAAAAAACACTGAAGCTTTCTTT. Translating gives CASSPFQGKNTEAFF.

This clone was detected once. The sample carries other DNA sequences with the same CDR3. The rearrangement joins TRBV7-6 to TRBJ1-1; 9 bases align to TRBD1. The V gene end was trimmed by 3 bases and the J gene end by 1 base; junction bases not matched to a gene: 0. Germline-derived CDR1 and CDR2 are SGHVS and FNYEAQ. CDR3 size: 14 residues. The DNA for the CDR3 is TGTGCCAGCAGCTTGGGACAGGGGAACACTGAAGCTTTCTTT. Residues: CASSLGQGNTEAFF. The full variable domain, completed using reference TRBV7-6 and TRBJ1-1, is GAGVSQSPRYKVTKRGQDVALRCDPISGHVSLYWYRQALGQGPEFLTYFNYEAQQDKSGLPNDRFSAERPEGSISTLTIQRTEQRDSAMYRCASSLGQGNTEAFFGQGTRLTVV.

V is TRBV4-1 and J is TRBJ2-5; 11 nucleotides match TRBD2. Germline V CDR1 and CDR2: MGHRA, YSYEKL. The CDR3 spans 16 residues. Losses at the gene ends were 0 bases for V and 7 bases for J; bases not matched to a gene: 7. The CDR3 nucleotides are TGCGCCAGCAGCCAAGAAACTAGCGGGAGAACTGGGACCCAGTACTTC. Translated: CASSQETSGRTGTQYF.

V gene TRBV5-5 combines with J gene TRBJ2-7; the match to TRBD2 covers 9 bases. Germline CDR1 is SGHKS and CDR2 is YYEKEE (reference sequence). CDR3 size: 14 residues. Trimming removed 0 bases from V and 4 bases from J; junction bases left unmatched: 2. The CDR3 protein is CASSLDGLAYEQYF. CDR3 nucleotide sequence: TGTGCCAGCAGCTTGGATGGACTAGCGTACGAGCAGTACTTC. Looking up the rest from reference TRBV5-5 and TRBJ2-7 gives the full variable domain: DAGVTQSPTHLIKTRGQQVTLRCSPISGHKSVSWYQQVLGQGPQFIFQYYEKEERGRGNFPDRFSARQFPNYSSELNVNALLLGDSALYLCASSLDGLAYEQYFGPGTRLTVT.

The J gene is TRBJ1-6, the V gene TRBV9; 9 bases fit TRBD1. The CDR3 runs to 15 residues. Unmatched junction bases numbered 5, after V lost 3 bases and J lost 7 bases. Germline V lookup: CDR1 SGDLS, CDR2 YYNGEE. CDR3 in amino acids: CASSARTGENSPLHF. DNA for the CDR3: TGTGCCAGCAGCGCCAGGACAGGGGAAAATTCACCCCTCCACTTT. Full variable domain (rest looked up from reference TRBV9 and TRBJ1-6): DSGVTQTPKHLITATGQRVTLRCSPRSGDLSVYWYQQSLDQGLQFLIQYYNGEERAKGNILERFSAQQFPDLHSELNLSSLELGDSALYFCASSARTGENSPLHFGNGTRLTVT.

The chain couples TRBV28 to TRBJ1-3; maybe TRBD1 (6 bases). Germline loops: CDR1 MDHEN, CDR2 SYDVKM. V shed 6 bases and J shed 2 bases, with 17 bases lying between them. The CDR3 is 16 amino acids. The CDR3, as DNA: TGTGCCAGCAGCTTTGCTGGAGGGGGGGCTGGAAACACCATATATTTT. Its protein is CASSFAGGGAGNTIYF.

This chain links TRBV6-5 with TRBJ1-2; 7 bases map to TRBD1. Trimming at V came to 4 bases and at J to 7 bases, leaving 12 bases not matched to a gene. The germline gives CDR1 MNHEY, CDR2 SVGAGI. This CDR3 contains 15 residues. In DNA, the CDR3 is TGTGCCAGCAGTTCCTCGATCATGACAGGGTGTGGCTACACCTTC. Amino acids: CASSSSIMTGCGYTF.

The chain recombines TRBV9 with TRBJ1-5; D is possibly TRBD1 (6 bases). This CDR3 spans 14 amino acids. Trimming removed 0 bases from V and 9 bases from J, with 13 bases in between. In germline, CDR1 is SGDLS, CDR2 YYNGEE. The CDR3 nucleotides are TGTGCCAGCAGCGTAGGGGAGGGGGGCTGGCCCCAGCATTTT. It is translated as CASSVGEGGWPQHF.

The chain carries TRBV28 and TRBJ1-1, with 7 nucleotides matching TRBD1. J gave up 4 bases and V 5 bases, and 10 bases lay outside the gene matches. Germline V gives CDR1 MDHEN, CDR2 SYDVKM. The CDR3 is made up of 15 amino acids. The CDR3 region is CASSLPRGSATEAFF. CDR3 DNA: TGTGCCAGCAGTCTCCCCAGGGGGTCTGCCACTGAAGCTTTCTTT.

The chain couples TRBV9 to TRBJ2-5; 8 positions agree with TRBD1. The J call may be incorrect, as the DNA end agrees better with TRBJ2-7. The CDR3 extends over 15 amino acids. Germline CDR1 is SGDLS and CDR2 is YYNGEE. The CDR3 region is CASSIQGQGSYEQYF. CDR3 sequence (DNA): TGTGCCAGCAGCATACAAGGACAGGGCTCCTACGAGCAGTACTTC.

CDR3 amino acids: CASSFGTSGRGSFFYEQYF. The CDR3 DNA follows: TGTGCCAGCAGTTTCGGGACTAGCGGTCGAGGAAGTTTTTTCTACGAGCAGTACTTC. The chain uses TRBV28 and TRBJ2-7, with 11 bases fitting TRBD2. The junction had 16 bases not matched to a gene; V was cut back by 3 bases and J by 3 bases. The CDR3 covers 19 residues. CDR1 MDHEN and CDR2 SYDVKM come from the germline V gene.

V and J are TRBV10-3 and TRBJ1-5; no definite D call. V was cut by 5 bases and J by 4 bases, with 12 bases left in between. The CDR3 has 14 amino acids. Germline lookup yields CDR1 ENHRY and CDR2 SYGVKD. This CDR3 is CAISSGVGNQPQHF. The CDR3 coding sequence is TGTGCCATCAGTAGCGGGGTTGGAAATCAGCCCCAGCATTTT.

Details on this clone: One junction end does not reproduce the germline sequence, and a read error may be involved. This sequence joins TRBV28 and TRBJ2-7; possibly TRBD1 for D (6 bases). Germline CDR1 reads MDHEN; CDR2 reads SYDVKM. This CDR3 is 15 amino acids long. DNA of the CDR3: TGTGCCAGCAGTATATGGACAGTTCCCTCCTACGAGCAGTACTTC. Translated, it gives CASSIWTVPSYEQYF.

The CDR3 loop is CASSPGTGGYEQYF. For the CDR3, the DNA is TGTGCCAGCAGCCCCGGGACAGGGGGCTACGAGCAGTACTTC. The chain has TRBV5-5 and TRBJ2-7, with 11 bases aligning to TRBD1. With V trimmed by 4 bases and J by 3 bases, 3 bases remained unmatched. Looked up from germline, CDR1 is SGHKS and CDR2 is YYEKEE (reference sequence). The CDR3 loop spans 14 amino acids.

The chain combines TRBV4-1 with TRBJ2-7; 14 positions agree with TRBD2. Germline loops: CDR1 MGHRA, CDR2 YSYEKL. Trimming removed 4 bases from V and 3 bases from J; junction bases left unmatched: 8. The CDR3 has 17 residues. CDR3 bases: TGCGCCAGCAGCCCTGGGACTAGCGGGAGTTTATTCTACGAGCAGTACTTC. Translation: CASSPGTSGSLFYEQYF.

The gene calls are TRBV30 and TRBJ2-1; D might be TRBD1 (5 bases). Trimming shortened V by 0 bases and J by 4 bases, and 10 bases separated the two germline ends. In germline, CDR1 is GTSNPN, CDR2 SVGIG (reference sequence). The CDR3 is made up of 14 amino acids. As DNA, the CDR3 is TGTGCCTGGAGTGTCAGGGTTTCGTACAATGAGCAGTTCTTC. The encoded protein is CAWSVRVSYNEQFF.

The chain uses TRBV7-3 and TRBJ2-1; 9 bases line up with TRBD2. Germline-derived CDR1 and CDR2 are SGHTA and FQGTGA. The trim removed 5 bases at V and 5 bases at J, leaving 7 bases unmatched. CDR3 length: 15 amino acids. CDR3 region: CASSPIGLAHNEQFF. The CDR3 nucleotides are TGTGCCAGCAGCCCAATCGGACTAGCGCACAATGAGCAGTTCTTC.